These 4 T cell receptor beta chains originate from one sample sequenced in a study of CD8 T cells in ankylosing spondylitis. TCRdb passed the 5' RACE reads through MiXCR, listing each CDR3 protein once. The table has about 310,000 distinct CDR3 sequences, less than 25% seen once; the top ten hold under 4%. Sequenced input: blood, either unsorted or a sorted T cell fraction (not recorded which). The receptors originated from a female donor with ankylosing spondylitis or in good health (not recorded which).

In this sample, this clonotype turned up a few times. The genes are TRBV7-9 and TRBJ1-1, with unresolved D. Germline lookup yields CDR1 SEHNR and CDR2 FQNEAQ (reference sequence). CDR3 size: 12 residues. V shed 8 bases and J shed 6 bases, with 13 bases lying between them. CDR3 loop: CASGRAVPEAFF. Here the CDR3 DNA reads TGTGCCAGCGGGAGGGCGGTCCCTGAAGCTTTCTTT. Full variable domain (missing parts from reference TRBV7-9 and TRBJ1-1): DTGVSQNPRHKITKRGQNVTFRCDPISEHNRLYWYRQTLGQGPEFLTYFQNEAQLEKSRLLSDRFSAERPKGSFSTLEIQRTEQGDSAMYLCASGRAVPEAFFGQGTRLTVV.

The chain recombines TRBV19 with TRBJ1-5; 11 positions match TRBD1. Germline-derived CDR1 and CDR2 are LNHDA and SQIVND (reference sequence). CDR3 size: 17 residues. V lost 3 bases to trimming and J lost 3 bases; unmatched junction nucleotides: 7. The CDR3 region has the DNA TGTGCCAGTAGTATTTACCGGGACAGGGGGTTCAATCAGCCCCAGCATTTT. Protein: CASSIYRDRGFNQPQHF.

At least ten counts were recorded for this clonotype. The CDR3 here is CATSDRGTSGSDTQYF. The CDR3 region has the DNA TGTGCCACCAGTGATCGGGGGACTAGCGGGAGCGATACGCAGTATTTT. The chain combines TRBV24-1 with TRBJ2-3; 14 bases fit TRBD2. This CDR3 spans 16 amino acids. Germline V gene sequence: CDR1 KGHDR, CDR2 SFDVKD. J gave up 6 bases and V 3 bases, and 4 bases lay outside the gene matches.

This clonotype showed up many times. The chain carries TRBV4-2 and TRBJ2-5; TRBD1 agrees at 10 bases. There are 15 residues in the CDR3. CDR1 and CDR2 (germline): LGHNA, YNFKEQ. The junction had 7 bases not matched to a gene; V was cut back by 4 bases and J by 5 bases. CDR3 protein: CASSLHLGQGETQYF. CDR3 in DNA: TGTGCCAGCAGCCTTCACCTGGGACAGGGGGAGACCCAGTACTTC.